A selection of T cell receptor beta chains follows, all from one sample in a study of cytomegalovirus exposure and HLA in healthy donors. The protocol was immunoSEQ multiplex PCR, while the TCRdb copy is restricted to in-frame clones and leaves out a portion. This sample has roughly 56,000 clones; roughly nine tenths occur once, and the top ten carry 0.9% to 1.4%. The sequenced sample was PBMCs. These receptors were obtained from a man younger than 35 in good health and CMV-seronegative. The CDR3 runs from the conserved cysteine through the conserved F or W. The order of the fields is J gene, clone size, V gene, D gene, CDR3 protein, CDR3 DNA. D genes are given only for firm matches. A clone size is listed for some rows: how often the clone was seen (once, few, many), or a class if it is expanded.

j_call: TRBJ2-1
clone_size: .
v_call: TRBV7-2
d_call: TRBD2
cdr3_aa: CASSLVAGLAYNEQFF
cdr3_nt: TGTGCCAGCAGCTTAGTAGCGGGATTAGCGTACAATGAGCAGTTCTTC

j_call: TRBJ2-2
clone_size: .
v_call: TRBV2
d_call: TRBD1
cdr3_aa: CASSEAPPTGANTGELFF
cdr3_nt: TGTGCCAGCAGTGAAGCGCCACCGACAGGGGCGAACACCGGGGAGCTGTTTTTT

j_call: TRBJ2-1
clone_size: .
v_call: TRBV4-3
d_call: .
cdr3_aa: CASSQDEGVEQFF
cdr3_nt: TGCGCCAGCAGCCAAGATGAAGGAGTAGAGCAGTTCTTC

j_call: TRBJ2-3
clone_size: .
v_call: TRBV9
d_call: .
cdr3_aa: CASSVVEDTQYF
cdr3_nt: TGTGCCAGCAGCGTAGTAGAAGATACGCAGTATTTT

j_call: TRBJ1-3
clone_size: .
v_call: TRBV28
d_call: .
cdr3_aa: CASSRPQGNTIYF
cdr3_nt: TGTGCCAGCAGCCGACCACAGGGAAACACCATATATTTT

j_call: TRBJ1-1
clone_size: .
v_call: TRBV4-1
d_call: TRBD1
cdr3_aa: CASSQRQGTEAFF
cdr3_nt: TGCGCCAGCAGCCAACGACAGGGCACTGAAGCTTTCTTT

j_call: TRBJ2-5
clone_size: .
v_call: TRBV11-2
d_call: .
cdr3_aa: CASSLEDSSLMDQYF
cdr3_nt: TGTGCCAGCAGCTTAGAGGATAGCTCCCTTATGGACCAGTACTTC

j_call: TRBJ1-1
clone_size: .
v_call: TRBV11-2
d_call: .
cdr3_aa: CASSLKGGAEAFF
cdr3_nt: TGTGCCAGCAGCCTAAAAGGCGGGGCTGAAGCTTTCTTT

j_call: TRBJ2-7
clone_size: .
v_call: TRBV7-6
d_call: .
cdr3_aa: CASSLVEGDEQYF
cdr3_nt: TGTGCCAGCAGCTTAGTGGAGGGCGACGAGCAGTACTTC

j_call: TRBJ2-7
clone_size: .
v_call: TRBV28
d_call: TRBD2
cdr3_aa: CASSSSLAGVRTYEQYF
cdr3_nt: TGTGCCAGCAGTTCCTCTCTAGCGGGAGTACGGACCTACGAGCAGTACTTC

j_call: TRBJ1-5
clone_size: few
v_call: TRBV27
d_call: .
cdr3_aa: CASSALGGSNQPQHF
cdr3_nt: TGTGCCAGCAGTGCCCTTGGGGGGAGCAATCAGCCCCAGCATTTT

j_call: TRBJ2-7
clone_size: .
v_call: TRBV28
d_call: .
cdr3_aa: CASSSLGGSDEQYF
cdr3_nt: TGTGCCAGCAGTTCCCTGGGGGGTAGTGACGAGCAGTACTTC

j_call: TRBJ1-1
clone_size: .
v_call: TRBV5-5
d_call: .
cdr3_aa: CASSLFEGLVATEAFF
cdr3_nt: TGTGCCAGCAGCTTGTTTGAGGGATTGGTGGCCACTGAAGCTTTCTTT

j_call: TRBJ2-1
clone_size: .
v_call: TRBV4-1
d_call: TRBD2
cdr3_aa: CASSRGLAGFYNEQFF
cdr3_nt: TGCGCCAGCAGCCGCGGACTAGCGGGCTTCTACAATGAGCAGTTCTTC

j_call: TRBJ2-2
clone_size: .
v_call: TRBV7-6
d_call: .
cdr3_aa: CASSPDWNTGELFF
cdr3_nt: TGTGCCAGCAGTCCGGACTGGAACACCGGGGAGCTGTTTTTT

j_call: TRBJ2-7
clone_size: .
v_call: TRBV19
d_call: TRBD2
cdr3_aa: CASSSRTSGIYEQYF
cdr3_nt: TGTGCCAGTAGTAGCCGGACTAGCGGGATCTACGAGCAGTACTTC

j_call: TRBJ2-3
clone_size: .
v_call: TRBV7-6
d_call: TRBD1
cdr3_aa: CASSPGQGVTDTQYF
cdr3_nt: TGTGCCAGCAGCCCGGGACAGGGAGTCACAGATACGCAGTATTTT

j_call: TRBJ2-1
clone_size: once
v_call: TRBV5-5
d_call: .
cdr3_aa: CASSLTSFYNEQFF
cdr3_nt: TGTGCCAGCAGCTTGACTAGTTTCTACAATGAGCAGTTCTTC

j_call: TRBJ2-7
clone_size: .
v_call: TRBV28
d_call: .
cdr3_aa: CASSPVGPGAYEQYF
cdr3_nt: TGTGCCAGCAGCCCAGTCGGGCCCGGGGCCTACGAGCAGTACTTC

j_call: TRBJ1-1
clone_size: .
v_call: TRBV11-2
d_call: TRBD1
cdr3_aa: CASSPGQANTEAFF
cdr3_nt: TGTGCCAGCAGCCCCGGACAGGCGAACACTGAAGCTTTCTTT

j_call: TRBJ1-5
clone_size: .
v_call: TRBV19
d_call: TRBD1
cdr3_aa: CASSPQGTRIYSNQPQHF
cdr3_nt: TGTGCCAGTAGTCCACAGGGGACGAGAATATATAGCAATCAGCCCCAGCATTTT

j_call: TRBJ2-6
clone_size: .
v_call: TRBV4-3
d_call: .
cdr3_aa: CASSQKARTLPGANVLTF
cdr3_nt: TGCGCCAGCAGCCAAAAAGCACGGACTTTACCTGGGGCCAACGTCCTGACTTTC

j_call: TRBJ2-1
clone_size: .
v_call: TRBV7-2
d_call: .
cdr3_aa: CASSLSLGTLLNEQFF
cdr3_nt: TGTGCCAGCAGCTTAAGCCTAGGGACTCTCCTCAATGAGCAGTTCTTC

j_call: TRBJ2-7
clone_size: .
v_call: TRBV9
d_call: .
cdr3_aa: CASSVGGDGDSYEQYF
cdr3_nt: TGTGCCAGCAGCGTAGGGGGGGATGGGGACAGCTACGAGCAGTACTTC

j_call: TRBJ2-7
clone_size: .
v_call: TRBV5-4
d_call: TRBD2
cdr3_aa: CASSTRASGPYEQYF
cdr3_nt: TGTGCCAGCAGCACGCGGGCTAGCGGGCCCTACGAGCAGTACTTC

j_call: TRBJ2-1
clone_size: few
v_call: TRBV6-4
d_call: TRBD2
cdr3_aa: CASSPLAGEGNEQFF
cdr3_nt: TGTGCCAGCAGTCCACTAGCGGGAGAGGGCAATGAGCAGTTCTTC

j_call: TRBJ2-4
clone_size: .
v_call: TRBV4-1
d_call: TRBD2
cdr3_aa: CASSQLGLAVNIQYF
cdr3_nt: TGCGCCAGCAGCCAGCTGGGGCTAGCGGTAAACATTCAGTACTTC

j_call: TRBJ2-3
clone_size: .
v_call: TRBV7-2
d_call: .
cdr3_aa: CASSQGTTGTDTQYF
cdr3_nt: TGTGCCAGCAGTCAGGGGACCACAGGCACAGATACGCAGTATTTT

j_call: TRBJ1-1
clone_size: .
v_call: TRBV2
d_call: .
cdr3_aa: CASSFDGRNTEAFF
cdr3_nt: TGTGCCAGCAGTTTCGACGGGAGGAACACTGAAGCTTTCTTT

j_call: TRBJ2-3
clone_size: .
v_call: TRBV29-1
d_call: .
cdr3_aa: CSVRTDYTDTQYF
cdr3_nt: TGCAGCGTTAGGACAGACTACACAGATACGCAGTATTTT

j_call: TRBJ2-1
clone_size: once
v_call: TRBV2
d_call: .
cdr3_aa: CASSEATRQDEKFF
cdr3_nt: TGTGCCAGCAGTGAAGCGACACGCCAAGACGAGAAGTTCTTC